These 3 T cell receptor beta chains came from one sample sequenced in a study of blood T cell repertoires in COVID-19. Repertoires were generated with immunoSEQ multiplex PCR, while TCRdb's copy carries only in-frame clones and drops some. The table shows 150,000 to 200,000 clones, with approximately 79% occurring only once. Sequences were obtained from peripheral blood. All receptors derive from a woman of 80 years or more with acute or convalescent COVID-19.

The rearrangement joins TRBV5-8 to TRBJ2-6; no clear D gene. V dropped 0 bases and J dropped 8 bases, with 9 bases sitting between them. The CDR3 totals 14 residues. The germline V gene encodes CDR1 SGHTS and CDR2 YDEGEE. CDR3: CASSLETATNVLTF. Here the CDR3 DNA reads TGTGCCAGCAGCTTGGAAACAGCTACCAACGTCCTGACTTTC.

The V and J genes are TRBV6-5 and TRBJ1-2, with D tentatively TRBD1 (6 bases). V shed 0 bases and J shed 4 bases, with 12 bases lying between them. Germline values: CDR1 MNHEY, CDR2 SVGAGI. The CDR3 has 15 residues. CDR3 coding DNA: TGTGCCAGCAGTTACTCGAGCGGGGGCCCCTATGGCTACACCTTC. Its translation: CASSYSSGGPYGYTF.

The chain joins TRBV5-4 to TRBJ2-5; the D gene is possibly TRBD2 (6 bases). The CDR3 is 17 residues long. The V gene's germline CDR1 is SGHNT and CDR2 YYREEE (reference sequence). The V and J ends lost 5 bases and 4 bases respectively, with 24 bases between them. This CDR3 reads CASSTPLGGKVAETQYF. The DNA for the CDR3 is TGTGCCAGCAGTACACCACTGGGGGGAAAAGTGGCAGAGACCCAGTACTTC.